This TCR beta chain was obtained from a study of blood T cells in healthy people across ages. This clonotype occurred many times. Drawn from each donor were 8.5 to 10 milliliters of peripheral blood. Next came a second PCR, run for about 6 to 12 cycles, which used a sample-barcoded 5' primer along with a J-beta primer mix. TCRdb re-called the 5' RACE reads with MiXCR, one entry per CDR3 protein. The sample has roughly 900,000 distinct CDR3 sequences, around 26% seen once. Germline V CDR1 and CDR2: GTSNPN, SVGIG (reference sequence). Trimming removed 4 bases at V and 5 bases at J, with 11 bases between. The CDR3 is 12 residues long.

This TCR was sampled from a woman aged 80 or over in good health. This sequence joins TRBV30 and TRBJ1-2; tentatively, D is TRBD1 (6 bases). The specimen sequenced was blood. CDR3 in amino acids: CAWTAQGYGYTF. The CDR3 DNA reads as TGTGCCTGGACGGCACAGGGTTATGGCTACACCTTC.